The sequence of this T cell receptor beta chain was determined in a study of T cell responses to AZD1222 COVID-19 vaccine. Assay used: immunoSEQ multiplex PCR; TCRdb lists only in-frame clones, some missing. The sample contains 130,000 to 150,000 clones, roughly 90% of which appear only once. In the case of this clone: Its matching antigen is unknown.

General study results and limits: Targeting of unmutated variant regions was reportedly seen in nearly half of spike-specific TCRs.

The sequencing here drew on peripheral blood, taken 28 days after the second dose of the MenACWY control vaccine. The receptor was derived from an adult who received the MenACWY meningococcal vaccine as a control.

The CDR3 nucleotides read TGCGCCAGCAGCTTGGAACCCCGGCGTACCGGGGAGCTGTTTTTT. Encoded protein: CASSLEPRRTGELFF. This chain joins TRBV4-1 and TRBJ2-2; D not resolved. The germline V gene has CDR1 MGHRA and CDR2 YSYEKL. There are 15 residues in the CDR3. Trimming removed 5 bases at V and 5 bases at J, with 15 bases between.